This T cell receptor (beta chain) was sequenced during a study of a mutant IDH1 vaccine in newly diagnosed glioma. Study in general: Patients had eight vaccinations, in weeks 1, 3, 5, 7, 11, 15, 19 and 23. Initiation of the vaccine course occurred 4-6 weeks after radiotherapy alone, or alongside temozolomide cycles.

Measured with immunoSEQ multiplex PCR; TCRdb has only the in-frame clones, and not every one. The sample has about 120,000 clones, about 90% seen once; the top ten hold roughly 0.62%. Notes on this clone: Its antigen is not identified.

Germline values: CDR1 SEHNR, CDR2 FQNEAQ (reference sequence). V gave up 5 bases and J gave up 0 bases, with 8 bases separating them. The CDR3 contains 14 residues. Time point indicated: week 11, during vaccination. A 20-mer mutant IDH1 peptide at 300 ug was injected subcutaneously with topical imiquimod. Tumors from donors were new WHO grade 3 or 4 IDH1-mutant astrocytomas with ATRX loss. The source is a woman aged 45-65 years with glioma. The chain joins TRBV7-9 to TRBJ2-1, with no clear D. The specimen was PBMCs, collected from a glioma patient whose treatment included an IDH1 peptide vaccine. In nucleotides, the CDR3 is TGTGCCAGCAGCATAACAAGCTCCTACAATGAGCAGTTCTTC. As protein: CASSITSSYNEQFF.